This TCR beta chain originates from a study of blood T cell repertoires in COVID-19. About the study: Researchers got acute and convalescent COVID-19 samples from the United States, Italy and Spain.

As to this clone: This may be a read error, as it is one base from a much larger clone. Other DNA sequences from this sample encode an identical CDR3 as well.

Germline V CDR1 and CDR2: SGHVS, FNYEAQ. The V and J ends lost 5 bases and 0 bases respectively, with 10 bases between them. The CDR3 length is 15 residues. The assay was immunoSEQ multiplex PCR, and TCRdb's table has in-frame clones only and misses some. The sample has 61,000 or so clones; 79% are singletons. The sequence derives from a woman in her seventies with acute or convalescent COVID-19. The chain employs TRBV7-6 and TRBJ2-2; D uncertain. The sample consisted of peripheral blood. The CDR3 reads CASSLGTANTGELFF. DNA of the CDR3: TGTGCCAGCAGCCTTGGAACAGCGAACACCGGGGAGCTGTTTTTT.